This is a list of T cell receptor beta chains from one sample in a study of blood T cell repertoires in COVID-19. The repertoire was sequenced with immunoSEQ multiplex PCR; TCRdb's copy has only in-frame clones and lacks some. The sample shows 70,000 to 75,000 clones, roughly 80% of them seen only once. Sequences were obtained from peripheral blood. The source is an older man with acute or convalescent COVID-19. Each CDR3 is given with its conserved first and last residue. Each record gives: CDR3 protein, D gene, V gene, J gene. A D gene is named only where the DNA matches it firmly.

CDR3 protein: CASSGRTGTETQYF; D gene: TRBD1; V gene: TRBV5-1; J gene: TRBJ2-5
CDR3 protein: CASRVLGGDEQFF; D gene: -; V gene: TRBV6-5; J gene: TRBJ2-1
CDR3 protein: CASSSNSGPSYEQYF; D gene: -; V gene: TRBV7-3; J gene: TRBJ2-7
CDR3 protein: CASSYSAGTYEQYF; D gene: -; V gene: TRBV6-5; J gene: TRBJ2-7
CDR3 protein: CSVDFLRTEETQYF; D gene: -; V gene: TRBV29-1; J gene: TRBJ2-5
CDR3 protein: CASSEDRGYQETQYF; D gene: -; V gene: TRBV2; J gene: TRBJ2-5
CDR3 protein: CASSQDEGLGNTGELFF; D gene: -; V gene: TRBV4-2; J gene: TRBJ2-2
CDR3 protein: CASSLDRVSYGYTF; D gene: -; V gene: TRBV7-2; J gene: TRBJ1-2
CDR3 protein: CASSFRQINYGYTF; D gene: -; V gene: TRBV7-9; J gene: TRBJ1-2
CDR3 protein: CAWGTYNYGYTF; D gene: -; V gene: TRBV30; J gene: TRBJ1-2
CDR3 protein: CAIRWTSGSRNNEQFF; D gene: TRBD2; V gene: TRBV10-3; J gene: TRBJ2-1
CDR3 protein: CASKVWDRGTTGDEQFF; D gene: -; V gene: TRBV21-1; J gene: TRBJ2-1
CDR3 protein: CASSPPARGAQYF; D gene: TRBD2; V gene: TRBV18; J gene: TRBJ2-5
CDR3 protein: CASSSPPPGLAKNIQYF; D gene: -; V gene: TRBV28; J gene: TRBJ2-4
CDR3 protein: CASSQGAGGGETQYF; D gene: TRBD2; V gene: TRBV3-1/TRBV3-2; J gene: TRBJ2-5
CDR3 protein: CASSYRDFHPPDNSPLHF; D gene: -; V gene: TRBV3-1/TRBV3-2; J gene: TRBJ1-6
CDR3 protein: CASSLAGVAGDYEQYF; D gene: TRBD2; V gene: TRBV7-2; J gene: TRBJ2-7
CDR3 protein: CASSLGGRSYTEAFF; D gene: -; V gene: TRBV5-6; J gene: TRBJ1-1
CDR3 protein: CASSPEGFGGYTF; D gene: -; V gene: TRBV13; J gene: TRBJ1-2
CDR3 protein: CATSSTPGQGTYWNTEAFF; D gene: TRBD1; V gene: TRBV15; J gene: TRBJ1-1
CDR3 protein: CASAQGTGGNQPQHF; D gene: TRBD1; V gene: TRBV7-3; J gene: TRBJ1-5
CDR3 protein: CASSRDRGPQQPQHF; D gene: TRBD1; V gene: TRBV27; J gene: TRBJ1-5
CDR3 protein: CASSQLAELTDTQYF; D gene: TRBD2; V gene: TRBV4-2; J gene: TRBJ2-3
CDR3 protein: CASSEWGEAGTEAFF; D gene: -; V gene: TRBV6-1; J gene: TRBJ1-1
CDR3 protein: CSVSLMGLNTGELFF; D gene: -; V gene: TRBV29-1; J gene: TRBJ2-2
CDR3 protein: CASSPRGELFF; D gene: -; V gene: TRBV6-2/TRBV6-3; J gene: TRBJ2-2
CDR3 protein: CASIPRTGGYNEQFF; D gene: TRBD1; V gene: TRBV2; J gene: TRBJ2-1